The clone carrying this T cell receptor beta chain was counted a few times. Its antigen is currently unknown. The data derive from a study of T cells in Graves' hyperthyroidism and ophthalmopathy. Looking at the study overall: Peripheral blood sampling occurred at initial diagnosis, before any treatment. Study findings and constraints: For ophthalmopathy, model prediction preceded onset by a median about six months.

Authors of the study amplified TCR beta CDR3 regions from RNA transcripts. The HTBI set primed first-round TCR CDR3 RT-PCR. TCRdb fed the multiplex PCR reads into MiXCR, producing one record per CDR3 protein. The sample holds roughly 740,000 distinct CDR3 sequences, about a sixth seen once. The ends were cut back, 5 bases at V and 0 bases at J, with 16 bases in the middle. The CDR3 extends over 16 amino acids. Exclusion criteria comprised uncontrolled infection, other autoimmune disease, pregnancy or lactation. Clinical symptoms, serum thyroxine, TRAb, thyroid ultrasound and orbital computed tomography established diagnosis.

The genes are TRBV12-3 or TRBV12-4 and TRBJ1-2; D possibly corresponds to TRBD1 (5 bases). Sequenced: blood. This TCR was recovered from a man aged 18 to 30 with Graves' hyperthyroidism. CDR3: CASSPSGGGANYGYTF. For the CDR3, the DNA is TGTGCCAGCAGTCCCTCTGGGGGGGGAGCTAACTATGGCTACACCTTC.